These 29 T cell receptor beta chains were all obtained from the same sample, sequenced in a study of shared clonotypes between healthy human individuals. Clones were read by immunoSEQ multiplex PCR, and TCRdb kept only the in-frame ones, dropping some. This table holds about 2.2 million clones, approximately 92% found once. The naive CD8 subset, CD45RO-negative cells positively selected for CCR7, excluded terminally differentiated effector memory CD45RA+ cells. Sequencing was carried out using naive CD8+ T cells from PBMCs. The origin of the receptors is a man younger than 35 in good health. Some clones in this sample may be carry-over from other donors' samples.

The J gene is TRBJ1-1, the V gene TRBV12-5; D gene unclear. CDR1 LGHNT and CDR2 FRNRAP come from the germline V gene. The CDR3 loop spans 10 amino acids. Between the trimmed V and J ends, which lost 6 bases and 3 bases, there was a span of 2 bases. CDR3 sequence reads: CASGDTEAFF. CDR3 DNA sequence: TGTGCTAGTGGAGACACTGAAGCTTTCTTT.

The chain uses TRBV7-9 and TRBJ1-4; D gene uncertain. Germline assignment: CDR1 SEHNR and CDR2 FQNEAQ (reference sequence). V dropped 5 bases and J dropped 4 bases, with 8 bases sitting between them. There are 13 residues in the CDR3. For the CDR3, the DNA is TGTGCCAGCAGCCTCCTGAGTAATGAAAAACTGTTTTTT. Translation: CASSLLSNEKLFF.

This clone was seen a single time. DNA for the CDR3: TGTGCCAGCAGCTTAATGGGTGTCGAATTCGGGAATGAAGCTTTCTTT. Its translation: CASSLMGVEFGNEAFF. The J gene is TRBJ1-1, the V gene TRBV7-3, with no clear D. This CDR3 comprises 16 residues. Trimming shortened V by 1 base and J by 7 bases, and 19 bases separated the two germline ends. CDR1 and CDR2 from the germline V gene are SGHTA and FQGTGA.

This chain joins TRBV13 and TRBJ2-1; TRBD2 is a possible D gene (6 bases). Trimming stripped 2 bases from V and 0 bases from J, with 11 bases between. The CDR3 extends over 16 amino acids. CDR1 and CDR2 (germline): PRHDT, FYEKMQ (reference sequence). The CDR3 sequence: CASSLRGRPSYNEQFF. The CDR3 DNA reads as TGTGCCAGCAGCTTAAGAGGGAGGCCCTCCTACAATGAGCAGTTCTTC.

The CDR3 DNA sequence: TGTGCCAGTAGTAGAGGAGGTACCTACAATGAGCAGTTCTTC. The encoded protein is CASSRGGTYNEQFF. This chain uses TRBV19 with TRBJ2-1, with D possibly being TRBD2 (5 bases). Trimming pared 4 bases from V and 2 bases from J, leaving 9 bases between. The CDR3 sequence is 14 residues long. Germline-derived CDR1 and CDR2 are LNHDA and SQIVND (reference sequence).

J is TRBJ1-3 and V is TRBV11-2; possible D gene TRBD1, 6 bases. In germline, CDR1 is SGHAT, CDR2 FQNNGV. V lost 3 bases and J 2 bases, leaving 11 bases between the germline ends. CDR3 size: 15 residues. CDR3 coding DNA: TGTGCCAGCAGCTTTACAGGGACGGCTGGAAACACCATATATTTT. Protein: CASSFTGTAGNTIYF.

This clone was seen more than once but under ten times. This chain links TRBV27 with TRBJ2-7, with D uncertain. The V end lost 8 bases, the J end lost 2 bases, and 16 bases lay between the germline ends. The CDR3 runs 14 residues. Germline V gene data show CDR1 as MNHEY and CDR2 as SMNVEV (reference sequence). The DNA for the CDR3 is TGTGCCAGCGCGTGGATCATAAGCACCTACGAGCAGTACTTC. Its translation is CASAWIISTYEQYF.

This chain uses TRBV29-1 with TRBJ2-7; the D gene is possibly TRBD2 (6 bases). Looked up from germline, CDR1 is SQVTM and CDR2 is ANQGSEA. With 7 bases removed from V and 4 bases from J, the gap between germline ends came to 11 bases. The CDR3 is made up of 11 amino acids. The CDR3 nucleotides read TGCAGCGGCGGACGGGAGTACGAGCAGTACTTC. It yields the protein CSGGREYEQYF.

There are a few counts of this clone. The same CDR3 is also encoded by other DNA sequences in this sample. The chain uses TRBV27 and TRBJ1-5, with 7 nucleotides matching TRBD1. This CDR3 has 11 residues. V trimming: 4 bases; J trimming: 10 bases; junction bases outside the gene matches: 1. Germline lookup yields CDR1 MNHEY and CDR2 SMNVEV (reference sequence). CDR3 region: CASSSGGPQHF. CDR3 DNA sequence: TGTGCCAGCAGTTCAGGGGGACCCCAGCATTTT.

The V and J genes are TRBV30 and TRBJ1-6; the D is unclear. Germline values: CDR1 GTSNPN, CDR2 SVGIG (reference sequence). CDR3 length: 13 amino acids. V was clipped by 8 bases and J by 3 bases, with 11 bases between them. CDR3 amino acids: CALGPGYNSPLHF. The CDR3 DNA reads TGTGCCCTAGGACCCGGCTATAATTCACCCCTCCACTTT. Based on the CDR3 plus reference TRBV30 and TRBJ1-6, the full variable domain is SQTIHQWPATLVQPVGSPLSLECTVEGTSNPNLYWYRQAAGRGLQLLFYSVGIGQISSEVPQNLSASRPQDRQFILSSKKLLLSDSGFYLCALGPGYNSPLHFGNGTRLTVT.

This clone was observed a few times. CDR3 residues: CASSDRGQETQYF. The CDR3 DNA sequence: TGTGCCAGCAGCGACAGGGGGCAAGAGACCCAGTACTTC. The chain links TRBV27 to TRBJ2-5; TRBD1 matches 9 bases. V was clipped by 6 bases and J by 2 bases; unmatched bases: 1. The V gene's germline CDR1 is MNHEY and CDR2 SMNVEV (reference sequence). The CDR3 has 13 amino acids.

For this clone: Other nucleotide sequences in the sample specify the same CDR3. J is TRBJ2-6 and V is TRBV9; tentatively, D is TRBD2 (6 bases). V dropped 2 bases and J dropped 0 bases, with 6 bases sitting between them. This CDR3 region has 15 residues. Germline V gives CDR1 SGDLS, CDR2 YYNGEE. CDR3 nucleotides: TGTGCCAGCAGCGTCGGGGGCTCTGGGGCCAACGTCCTGACTTTC. It specifies CASSVGGSGANVLTF.

The CDR3 sequence is CASSLIASSEQFF. In DNA, the CDR3 is TGTGCCAGCAGCTTAATCGCGTCAAGTGAGCAGTTCTTC. The chain combines TRBV7-9 with TRBJ2-1; the D is unclear. The CDR3 is 13 amino acids. The V end lost 2 bases, the J end lost 9 bases, and 11 bases lay between the germline ends. Per germline, CDR1 SEHNR and CDR2 FQNEAQ (reference sequence).

This clone was seen just once. The chain combines TRBV6-5 with TRBJ2-2, with 7 bases matching TRBD2. Germline V gene sequence: CDR1 MNHEY, CDR2 SVGAGI. With V trimmed by 4 bases and J by 1 base, 0 bases remained unmatched. The CDR3 has 14 residues. For the CDR3, the DNA is TGTGCCAGCAGTTCTAGCGGGAACACCGGGGAGCTGTTTTTT. Its translation: CASSSSGNTGELFF.

V gene TRBV4-2 combines with J gene TRBJ2-5; D is unresolved. In germline, CDR1 is LGHNA, CDR2 YNFKEQ. The CDR3 has 17 amino acids. V gave up 0 bases and J gave up 5 bases, with 19 bases separating them. This CDR3 is CASSQDLVRVVVETQYF. The CDR3 DNA reads TGTGCCAGCAGCCAAGATCTGGTGAGAGTGGTGGTGGAGACCCAGTACTTC.

This chain links TRBV7-3 with TRBJ1-2, with D hard to call. V lost 4 bases, J lost 4 bases, and 16 bases lay in between. CDR3 size: 15 residues. The V gene's germline CDR1 is SGHTA and CDR2 FQGTGA. The CDR3 DNA sequence: TGTGCCAGCAGCTCCCTGGGAGAGTCCGGCTATGGCTACACCTTC. Its translation is CASSSLGESGYGYTF.

As for this clone: The same CDR3 also results from other DNA sequences found in this sample. The genes are TRBV7-2 and TRBJ2-5; either TRBD1 or TRBD2 may fit D (5 bases each). Between the trimmed V and J ends, which lost 6 bases and 5 bases, there was a span of 13 bases. CDR1 and CDR2 from the germline V gene are SGHTA and FQGNSA. The CDR3 covers 13 residues. The CDR3 nucleotides are TGTGCCAGCAGAGGGAACGGGGCGGAGACCCAGTACTTC. This encodes CASRGNGAETQYF.

V gene TRBV14 combines with J gene TRBJ2-2; D is uncertain. Germline V lookup: CDR1 SGHDN, CDR2 FVKESK. The CDR3 runs to 16 residues. Trimming stripped 2 bases from V and 0 bases from J, with 10 bases between. CDR3: CASSQLNRANTGELFF. The CDR3 DNA reads TGTGCCAGCAGCCAATTGAATCGGGCGAACACCGGGGAGCTGTTTTTT.

The chain couples TRBV6-5 to TRBJ1-2; the D is unclear. Deletions cut 0 bases from V and 5 bases from J, with 7 bases between. The CDR3 runs 13 residues. The germline V gene has CDR1 MNHEY and CDR2 SVGAGI. The CDR3 is CASSYSPEYGYTF. The CDR3 DNA sequence: TGTGCCAGCAGTTACTCCCCCGAATATGGCTACACCTTC.

The V gene is TRBV19, the J gene TRBJ2-5; the match to TRBD2 covers 9 bases. CDR3 length: 16 residues. The germline CDR1 and CDR2 sequences are LNHDA and SQIVND (reference sequence). Trimming took 3 bases from V and 4 from J; bases not matched to a gene: 9. CDR3 in amino acids: CASSMDSGSWGETQYF. CDR3 sequence (DNA): TGTGCCAGTAGTATGGATAGCGGGAGTTGGGGAGAGACCCAGTACTTC.

The chain couples TRBV7-2 to TRBJ2-4, with a tentative D call TRBD2 (5 bases). CDR3 length: 14 amino acids. The V and J ends lost 1 base and 5 bases respectively, with 9 bases between them. Germline V gene data show CDR1 as SGHTA and CDR2 as FQGNSA. CDR3 region: CASSLVGAENIQYF. The CDR3 DNA reads TGTGCCAGCAGCTTAGTTGGAGCGGAAAACATTCAGTACTTC.

The chain links TRBV28 to TRBJ1-1; D possibly corresponds to TRBD1 (5 bases). The CDR3 contains 14 residues. With 1 base removed from V and 1 base from J, the gap between germline ends came to 7 bases. The germline CDR1 and CDR2 sequences are MDHEN and SYDVKM. The CDR3 reads CASSLSDRNTEAFF. The CDR3 bases are TGTGCCAGCAGTTTATCCGACAGGAACACTGAAGCTTTCTTT.

The rearrangement uses TRBV27 and TRBJ1-2, with TRBD1 identical over 8 bases. CDR3 length equals 14 residues. V trimming: 3 bases; J trimming: 8 bases; junction bases outside the gene matches: 8. CDR1 and CDR2 from the germline V gene are MNHEY and SMNVEV (reference sequence). The CDR3 sequence: CASSLGATGVGYTF. Written as DNA, the CDR3 is TGTGCCAGCAGTTTGGGGGCGACAGGGGTAGGCTACACCTTC.

This clone came up once. The V and J genes are TRBV21-1 and TRBJ1-2. TRBV21-1 is a pseudogene locus. CDR3 length: 17 amino acids. This chain's CDR3 is CASSKVPHAPALYGYTF. DNA for the CDR3: TGTGCCAGCAGCAAGGTTCCTCATGCTCCTGCCCTTTATGGCTACACCTTC.

The J gene is TRBJ2-7, the V gene TRBV6-5, with D unresolved. V was shortened by 2 bases and J by 2 bases, with 10 bases between the two germline ends. CDR3 length: 14 amino acids. Germline-derived CDR1 and CDR2 are MNHEY and SVGAGI. This chain's CDR3 is CASSYNAETYEQYF. DNA for the CDR3: TGTGCCAGCAGTTACAACGCAGAGACCTACGAGCAGTACTTC.

The CDR3, as DNA: TGTGCCAGCAGGGAGACACTATGGGAGACCCAGTACTTC. Protein product: CASRETLWETQYF. This chain links TRBV6-1 with TRBJ2-5; unclear D gene. V shed 6 bases and J shed 5 bases, with 13 bases lying between them. This CDR3 has 13 residues. Germline V lookup: CDR1 MNHNS, CDR2 SASEGT.

The J gene is TRBJ2-7, the V gene TRBV10-1; 10 positions match TRBD1. The length of the CDR3 is 14 residues. Germline CDR1 reads WNHNN; CDR2 reads SYGVQD (reference sequence). The ends lost 6 bases at V and 2 bases at J; junction bases unmatched: 4. CDR3 coding DNA: TGCGCCAGCAGCAAGGGACAGGGGACCTACGAGCAGTACTTC. It is translated as CASSKGQGTYEQYF.

The CDR3: CASSLSDGQPQHF. CDR3 coding DNA: TGTGCCAGCAGTTTATCTGACGGGCAGCCCCAGCATTTT. V gene TRBV28 combines with J gene TRBJ1-5; D is uncertain. Between the trimmed V and J ends, which lost 1 base and 7 bases, there was a span of 8 bases. Germline loops: CDR1 MDHEN, CDR2 SYDVKM. The CDR3 has 13 amino acids.

Points on this clone: This specimen includes other DNA sequences encoding the same CDR3. The rearrangement links TRBV4-1 to TRBJ2-7, with 10 bases identical to TRBD1. With V trimmed by 3 bases and J by 4 bases, 6 bases remained unmatched. Looked up from germline, CDR1 is MGHRA and CDR2 is YSYEKL. The CDR3 has 15 residues. This CDR3 is CASSQGPGQGYEQYF. The CDR3 bases are TGCGCCAGCAGCCAGGGACCGGGACAGGGGTACGAGCAGTACTTC.